These T cell receptor beta chains were read from a single sample in a study of blood T cells in healthy people across ages. TCRdb re-analysed the 5' RACE reads in MiXCR, keeping a single row per CDR3 protein. The sample consists of around 1,700,000 distinct CDR3 sequences, 28% of them appearing once. Sequencing was done on a sample of blood. The receptor source for this set is a woman between 25 and 40 years old in good health. CDR3s include the opening cysteine and the closing phenylalanine or tryptophan. A D gene is named only where the DNA matches it firmly. The listing skips clone size in some rows; elsewhere it reads once, few, many or a size class.

TGTGCCAACAGCGTAGGACCTCCCTACAATGAGCAGTTCTTC,CANSVGPPYNEQFF,-,TRBV10-3,many,TRBJ2-1
TGTGCCAGCAGTTTCAAGGTCGGCTCTGAAGCTTTCTTT,CASSFKVGSEAFF,-,TRBV12-3/TRBV12-4,few,TRBJ1-1
TGTGCCAGCAGCTTGTGGGTGACAGGGGACTACGAGCAGTACTTC,CASSLWVTGDYEQYF,TRBD1,TRBV5-5,-,TRBJ2-7
TGTGCCAGCAGCTTATCATCCGGGACAGGGAAAGGGGACTATGGCTACACCTTC,CASSLSSGTGKGDYGYTF,TRBD1,TRBV7-2,-,TRBJ1-2
TGTGCCAGCAGTTTAACAGGGAACTTTGTCTACGAGCAGTACTTC,CASSLTGNFVYEQYF,-,TRBV27,-,TRBJ2-7
TGCAGCGTTGGCGGGCAGCCTTACGAGCAGTACTTC,CSVGGQPYEQYF,-,TRBV29-1,few,TRBJ2-7
TGCAGTGCTAGAGAAGGAGGTGGGGGCGCAGATACGCAGTATTTT,CSAREGGGGADTQYF,-,TRBV20-1,many,TRBJ2-3
TGTGCCAGCAGCCAATCAGAGACAGGAGGTACCTATGGCTACACCTTC,CASSQSETGGTYGYTF,-,TRBV16,few,TRBJ1-2
TGTGCCAGCAGCTTACCTTATGCAGGGAGCACAGATACGCAGTATTTT,CASSLPYAGSTDTQYF,-,TRBV11-2,few,TRBJ2-3
TGCAGTGCTAGCGTAGGAGGTCGGTGGACTGAAGCTTTCTTT,CSASVGGRWTEAFF,-,TRBV20-1,few,TRBJ1-1
TGCGCCAGCAGCCACGGACAGGGGGTTGTAGGGGCCAACGTCCTGACTTTC,CASSHGQGVVGANVLTF,TRBD1,TRBV5-1,few,TRBJ2-6
TGTGCCAGCAGTTACCAGTGGGGAGGCAATGAGCAGTTCTTC,CASSYQWGGNEQFF,-,TRBV6-6,few,TRBJ2-1
TGCGCCAGCAGCTCCCGGGAAGTCACAGATACGCAGTATTTT,CASSSREVTDTQYF,-,TRBV5-1,few,TRBJ2-3
TGTGCCAGCAGTTTCTACGGGAGGGCCTACGAGCAGTACTTC,CASSFYGRAYEQYF,TRBD2,TRBV27,many,TRBJ2-7
TGTGCCAGCAGTTTAGCGTTTCTTGAGCAGTTCTTC,CASSLAFLEQFF,-,TRBV12-3/TRBV12-4,many,TRBJ2-1
TGTGCTAGTGCCCTCCCCCTTGAGGCTTCGGTCCCCCAGTACTTC,CASALPLEASVPQYF,-,TRBV12-5,few,TRBJ2-5
TGTGCCAGCAGCCCAGACCTGGGACAGGGGGCGAACACCGGGGAGCTGTTTTTT,CASSPDLGQGANTGELFF,TRBD1,TRBV13,few,TRBJ2-2
TGCAGTGCTAGGTCGGGATTCTGGGCCAAAAACATTCAGTACTTC,CSARSGFWAKNIQYF,-,TRBV20-1,-,TRBJ2-4
TGTGCCATCAGTGGGACAGGGGAAGGCTACACCTTC,CAISGTGEGYTF,TRBD1,TRBV10-3,few,TRBJ1-2
TGTGCCATCAGGCCCGATGGCTACACCTTC,CAIRPDGYTF,-,TRBV10-3,many,TRBJ1-2
TGTGCCAGCAGTGAAAATAGGGTGGACACTGAAGCTTTCTTT,CASSENRVDTEAFF,-,TRBV6-1,-,TRBJ1-1
TGTGCCAGCAGCCAAGACGGGGCCTACAATGAGCAGTTCTTC,CASSQDGAYNEQFF,-,TRBV3-1,few,TRBJ2-1
TGTGCCAGCAGCTTAGTTAGCGGGGGGGGTTTTACAGATACGCAGTATTTT,CASSLVSGGGFTDTQYF,TRBD2,TRBV7-2,-,TRBJ2-3
TGTGCCAGCAGCCCAGGGGTCCGTGGAGGACAGAATTCACCCCTCCACTTT,CASSPGVRGGQNSPLHF,-,TRBV3-1,-,TRBJ1-6
TGTGCCAGCAGTCCTCAGGGCCTTGGGGGAGAGACCCAGTACTTC,CASSPQGLGGETQYF,-,TRBV7-3,many,TRBJ2-5
TGTGCCAGCAGCGTAGGTGGGGCTAGCGGGAGATCCTACAATGAGCAGTACTTC,CASSVGGASGRSYNEQYF,TRBD2,TRBV9,-,TRBJ2-7
TGCAGTGCTAGCTGGCAGGGGGCCGGGGAGCTGTTTTTT,CSASWQGAGELFF,TRBD1,TRBV20-1,-,TRBJ2-2
TGCAGCGGCCTACTAGCGAACGCCGGCAATGAGCAGTTCTTC,CSGLLANAGNEQFF,TRBD2,TRBV29-1,few,TRBJ2-1
TGTGCCAGCAGCCCGACAGGGTCACAGCCCCAGCATTTT,CASSPTGSQPQHF,TRBD1,TRBV18,few,TRBJ1-5